This is a list of T cell receptor beta chains from one sample in a study of blood T cell repertoires in COVID-19. Sequencing used immunoSEQ multiplex PCR; TCRdb keeps in-frame clones, though not all of them. Among 35,000 to 50,000 clones listed, approximately 85% were seen once. Sequencing was performed on peripheral blood. All receptors derive from a woman in her 70s in a cohort sampled during active COVID-19. CDR3s include the opening cysteine and the closing phenylalanine or tryptophan. The D gene is left open where the match is weak. Rows give clone size only sometimes, using once, few, many, or a class for an expanded clone.

j_call: TRBJ2-1
d_call: TRBD1
v_call: TRBV9
clone_size: -
cdr3_nt: TGTGCCAGCAGCCTGGACAGGGTCGCCTACAATGAGCAGTTCTTC
cdr3_aa: CASSLDRVAYNEQFF

j_call: TRBJ1-2
d_call: TRBD1
v_call: TRBV10-3
clone_size: -
cdr3_nt: TGTGCCATCGGGGACAGGGGCCCCGCGGCGGACTATGGCTACACCTTC
cdr3_aa: CAIGDRGPAADYGYTF

j_call: TRBJ1-3
d_call: -
v_call: TRBV6-1
clone_size: -
cdr3_nt: TGTGCCAGCAGTGAGCACACAGGCAGAAATGGGAACACCATATATTTT
cdr3_aa: CASSEHTGRNGNTIYF

j_call: TRBJ2-3
d_call: TRBD1
v_call: TRBV28
clone_size: few
cdr3_nt: TGTGCCAGCAGTCCCGACAGGGGTGTAGATACGCAGTATTTT
cdr3_aa: CASSPDRGVDTQYF

j_call: TRBJ2-3
d_call: -
v_call: TRBV4-1
clone_size: once
cdr3_nt: TGCGCCAGCAGCCAAGGATCTACAGGTAACACAGATACGCAGTATTTT
cdr3_aa: CASSQGSTGNTDTQYF

j_call: TRBJ1-5
d_call: TRBD1
v_call: TRBV6-2/TRBV6-3
clone_size: -
cdr3_nt: TGTGCCAGCAGTGTCCGACAGGGGAGGAGCAATCAGCCCCAGCATTTT
cdr3_aa: CASSVRQGRSNQPQHF

j_call: TRBJ2-2
d_call: TRBD2
v_call: TRBV10-3
clone_size: -
cdr3_nt: TGTGCCACGCACCATTCTAGCGGGCCGAACACCGGGGAGCTGTTTTTT
cdr3_aa: CATHHSSGPNTGELFF

j_call: TRBJ2-7
d_call: -
v_call: TRBV6-2/TRBV6-3
clone_size: -
cdr3_nt: TGTGCCAGCAGTTACTCGAGTAGGGGCCAGGTATCGAACGAGCAGTACTTC
cdr3_aa: CASSYSSRGQVSNEQYF

j_call: TRBJ1-2
d_call: TRBD1
v_call: TRBV30
clone_size: -
cdr3_nt: TGTGCCTGGAACCCGGGACAGGGTTATGGCTACACCTTC
cdr3_aa: CAWNPGQGYGYTF

j_call: TRBJ1-2
d_call: -
v_call: TRBV28
clone_size: -
cdr3_nt: TGTGCCAGCAGACATGCCGGGACTAACTATGGCTACACCTTC
cdr3_aa: CASRHAGTNYGYTF

j_call: TRBJ2-3
d_call: TRBD1
v_call: TRBV10-2
clone_size: few
cdr3_nt: TGCGCCAGCAGAGGACAGGGGGAGAGAACAGATACGCAGTATTTT
cdr3_aa: CASRGQGERTDTQYF

j_call: TRBJ2-1
d_call: -
v_call: TRBV5-8
clone_size: -
cdr3_nt: TGTGCCAGCAGCCGCGGAGGGTCTGGCGCTGAGCAGTTCTTC
cdr3_aa: CASSRGGSGAEQFF

j_call: TRBJ1-6
d_call: -
v_call: TRBV19
clone_size: -
cdr3_nt: TGTGCCAGTAGTATGGAGGGCCCGAATTCACCCCTCCACTTT
cdr3_aa: CASSMEGPNSPLHF

j_call: TRBJ2-3
d_call: -
v_call: TRBV21-1
clone_size: -
cdr3_nt: TGTGCCAGCATCGAAACTAGCGGGATTACGTGGGATACGCAGTATTTT
cdr3_aa: CASIETSGITWDTQYF

j_call: TRBJ2-5
d_call: TRBD1
v_call: TRBV10-3
clone_size: -
cdr3_nt: TGTGCCATCAGGCCTGACAGGGGGCGGGAGACCCAGTACTTC
cdr3_aa: CAIRPDRGRETQYF

j_call: TRBJ1-4
d_call: TRBD1
v_call: TRBV12-5
clone_size: -
cdr3_nt: TGTGCTAGTGGTTTGGGACAACAGGGGGATAGTAATGAAAAACTGTTTTTT
cdr3_aa: CASGLGQQGDSNEKLFF

j_call: TRBJ2-7
d_call: -
v_call: TRBV7-2
clone_size: -
cdr3_nt: TGTGCCAGCAGCTTAGGGACTATTGGGGAGCAGTACTTC
cdr3_aa: CASSLGTIGEQYF

j_call: TRBJ2-7
d_call: TRBD2
v_call: TRBV7-2
clone_size: -
cdr3_nt: TGTGCCAGCAGCTTAACTAGCGGGAGTTACGAGCAGTACTTC
cdr3_aa: CASSLTSGSYEQYF

j_call: TRBJ2-3
d_call: TRBD1
v_call: TRBV5-1
clone_size: -
cdr3_nt: TGCGCCAGCACCCCGGAGGGACAGGGACCAGATACGCAGTATTTT
cdr3_aa: CASTPEGQGPDTQYF

j_call: TRBJ2-1
d_call: TRBD2
v_call: TRBV7-2
clone_size: -
cdr3_nt: TGTGCCAGCAGTTTTAGCGGGACTTACAATGAGCAGTTCTTC
cdr3_aa: CASSFSGTYNEQFF

j_call: TRBJ1-3
d_call: TRBD1
v_call: TRBV4-3
clone_size: -
cdr3_nt: TGCGCCAGCAGCCAATCTCTGGACAGGAGAAACACCATATATTTT
cdr3_aa: CASSQSLDRRNTIYF

j_call: TRBJ2-5
d_call: TRBD2
v_call: TRBV11-2
clone_size: -
cdr3_nt: TGTGCCAGCAGCTTAGGGAGGGGGACTAGCGGGAGTCGCCCCCAGTACTTC
cdr3_aa: CASSLGRGTSGSRPQYF

j_call: TRBJ2-5
d_call: TRBD2
v_call: TRBV24-1
clone_size: -
cdr3_nt: TGTGCCACCAGTGATTTGGGGATAGCGGGAGGTAGAGAGACCCAGTACTTC
cdr3_aa: CATSDLGIAGGRETQYF

j_call: TRBJ1-1
d_call: -
v_call: TRBV7-3
clone_size: -
cdr3_nt: TGTGCCAGCAGCCGATCTTCGGACACTGAAGCTTTCTTT
cdr3_aa: CASSRSSDTEAFF

j_call: TRBJ2-5
d_call: TRBD2
v_call: TRBV19
clone_size: -
cdr3_nt: TGTGCCAGTAGTTCAATAGCGGGAGGAAAGGAGACCCAGTACTTC
cdr3_aa: CASSSIAGGKETQYF

j_call: TRBJ2-1
d_call: -
v_call: TRBV27
clone_size: -
cdr3_nt: TGTGCCAGCAGTCGGACTACCCAACGCTACAATGAGCAGTTCTTC
cdr3_aa: CASSRTTQRYNEQFF

j_call: TRBJ1-3
d_call: -
v_call: TRBV10-3
clone_size: few
cdr3_nt: TGTGCCATCAGCACCACCCCGGACGTAGGCGGACTAGGAAACACCATATATTTT
cdr3_aa: CAISTTPDVGGLGNTIYF

j_call: TRBJ2-7
d_call: TRBD2
v_call: TRBV9
clone_size: -
cdr3_nt: TGTGCCAGCAGCCTCCGGGGGAGGGAGGGCGAGCAGTACTTC
cdr3_aa: CASSLRGREGEQYF

j_call: TRBJ2-5
d_call: -
v_call: TRBV6-6
clone_size: -
cdr3_nt: TGTGCCAGCACTTTGGGGGGGACATCTCAAGAGACCCAGTACTTC
cdr3_aa: CASTLGGTSQETQYF

j_call: TRBJ1-3
d_call: -
v_call: TRBV3-1/TRBV3-2
clone_size: once
cdr3_nt: TGTGCCAGCAGCTACAGTGACTCTGGAAACACCATATATTTT
cdr3_aa: CASSYSDSGNTIYF

j_call: TRBJ2-2
d_call: -
v_call: TRBV5-1
clone_size: -
cdr3_nt: TGCGCCAGCAGCTTGGGACAGACCACCGGGGAGCTGTTTTTT
cdr3_aa: CASSLGQTTGELFF

j_call: TRBJ2-5
d_call: -
v_call: TRBV11-2
clone_size: -
cdr3_nt: TGTGCCAGCAGTGAGGCCCAAGAGACCCAGTACTTC
cdr3_aa: CASSEAQETQYF

j_call: TRBJ2-1
d_call: -
v_call: TRBV28
clone_size: -
cdr3_nt: TGTGCCAACGCGCTCCTACGGCGGGATGGTAATGAGCAGTTCTTC
cdr3_aa: CANALLRRDGNEQFF

j_call: TRBJ2-1
d_call: TRBD2
v_call: TRBV30
clone_size: -
cdr3_nt: TGTGCCTGGATCAGAAGCGGGAGGCTGAGGGGTGAGCAGTTCTTC
cdr3_aa: CAWIRSGRLRGEQFF

j_call: TRBJ2-1
d_call: -
v_call: TRBV4-1
clone_size: -
cdr3_nt: TGCGCCAGCAGCCAAGATTTTCGGGCTAGCGTCCAAAGGAGGGAGCAGTTCTTC
cdr3_aa: CASSQDFRASVQRREQFF

j_call: TRBJ2-7
d_call: TRBD2
v_call: TRBV6-5
clone_size: -
cdr3_nt: TGTGCCAGCAAGCGTCCGGCGGGGGAGGAGCAGTACTTC
cdr3_aa: CASKRPAGEEQYF

j_call: TRBJ2-1
d_call: TRBD2
v_call: TRBV20-1
clone_size: -
cdr3_nt: TGCAGTGCTAGTAGGACTAGCGGGCATAATGAGCAGTTCTTC
cdr3_aa: CSASRTSGHNEQFF

j_call: TRBJ2-7
d_call: TRBD1
v_call: TRBV15
clone_size: -
cdr3_nt: TGTGCCACCAGCAGCAGGACAGGGGGCAGTTACGAGCAGTACTTC
cdr3_aa: CATSSRTGGSYEQYF

j_call: TRBJ2-6
d_call: TRBD1
v_call: TRBV19
clone_size: -
cdr3_nt: TGTGCCAGTGGACGACAGGGGGCAAGGACAGGGGCCAACGTCCTGACTTTC
cdr3_aa: CASGRQGARTGANVLTF

j_call: TRBJ1-4
d_call: TRBD1
v_call: TRBV9
clone_size: -
cdr3_nt: TGTGCCAGCAGCGTAGGGGGACAGCAGCATGAAAAACTGTTTTTT
cdr3_aa: CASSVGGQQHEKLFF

j_call: TRBJ2-2
d_call: TRBD1
v_call: TRBV19
clone_size: -
cdr3_nt: TGTGCCAGTAGAACAGGGGGGACGAACACCGGGGAGCTGTTTTTT
cdr3_aa: CASRTGGTNTGELFF

j_call: TRBJ2-7
d_call: TRBD2
v_call: TRBV9
clone_size: -
cdr3_nt: TGTGCCAGCAGCGCCACGGGGGGAAGCTACGAGCAGTACTTC
cdr3_aa: CASSATGGSYEQYF